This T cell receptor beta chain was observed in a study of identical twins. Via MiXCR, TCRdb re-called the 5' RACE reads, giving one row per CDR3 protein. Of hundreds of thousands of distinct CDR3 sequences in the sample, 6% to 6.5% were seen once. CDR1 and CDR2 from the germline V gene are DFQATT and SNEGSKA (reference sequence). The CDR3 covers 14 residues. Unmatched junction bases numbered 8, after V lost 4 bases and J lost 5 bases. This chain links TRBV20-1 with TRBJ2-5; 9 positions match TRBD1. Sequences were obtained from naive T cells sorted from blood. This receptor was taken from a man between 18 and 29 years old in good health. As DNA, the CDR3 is TGCAGTGCTAAGACCGGGACAGGGAGGGAGACCCAGTACTTC. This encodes CSAKTGTGRETQYF.